The rows below give T cell receptor beta chains drawn from one sample of a study of CD8 T cells in Susac syndrome. TCRdb re-called the immunoSEQ multiplex PCR reads through MiXCR, storing one row per CDR3 protein. This table has roughly 130,000 distinct CDR3 sequences, 96% appearing once. Sequencing was carried out using CD4+ T cells from PBMCs. The receptor set was obtained from a human donor with Susac syndrome. Each CDR3 is given with its conserved first and last residue. The order of the fields is J gene, V gene, D gene, clone size, CDR3 DNA, CDR3 protein. The D gene is left open where the match is weak. Clone sizes are given selectively: once, few, many, or a class where the clone is expanded.

TRBJ2-6 TRBV7-2 NA NA TGTGCCAGCAGTCAGGGCTCTGGGGCCAACGTCCTGACTTTC CASSQGSGANVLTF
TRBJ1-2 TRBV9 TRBD1 once TGTGCCAGCAGCTCAAGACAGGGCGACTATGGCTACACCTTC CASSSRQGDYGYTF
TRBJ1-5 TRBV19 NA NA TGTGCCAGTAGTATGTCAGGGAAACAGCCCCAGCATTTT CASSMSGKQPQHF
TRBJ1-1 TRBV9 NA NA TGTGCCAGCAGCGTAGACGGAGACAACACTGAAGCTTTCTTT CASSVDGDNTEAFF
TRBJ2-1 TRBV7-2 NA NA TGTGCCAGCAGTCGCCCTCCAGCCTACAATGAGCAGTTCTTC CASSRPPAYNEQFF
TRBJ2-1 TRBV29-1 NA NA TGCAGCGTTGTCTTGGGTAGCTCCTACAATGAGCAGTTCTTC CSVVLGSSYNEQFF
TRBJ1-1 TRBV3-1 NA NA TGTGCCAGCAGCCTCCAAGGGGGTAAAACTGAAGCTTTCTTT CASSLQGGKTEAFF
TRBJ1-5 TRBV2 NA NA TGTGCCAGTTCGGGAGGGTATAGCAATCAGCCCCAGCATTTT CASSGGYSNQPQHF
TRBJ2-1 TRBV4-2 TRBD2 NA TGTGCCAGCAGCCCCCTAGCGGGAGGGAGCTCCTACAATGAGCAGTTCTTC CASSPLAGGSSYNEQFF
TRBJ1-2 TRBV5-6 TRBD1 NA TGTGCCAGCAGGACCGGACAGGGAAGAGGCTACACCTTC CASRTGQGRGYTF
TRBJ2-7 TRBV2 NA NA TGTGCCAGCAGTGAAGCGCGCAGGACAAGTCAGTACTTC CASSEARRTSQYF
TRBJ1-4 TRBV6-6 TRBD1 NA TGTGCCAGCAGTAAAGGGACAGCCGGAGATGAAAAACTGTTTTTT CASSKGTAGDEKLFF
TRBJ2-7 TRBV6-5 NA NA TGTGCCAGCAGTTACTCCAGGCCCCCGGGGCTCTACGAGCAGTACTTC CASSYSRPPGLYEQYF
TRBJ2-7 TRBV3-1 NA NA TGTGCCAGCAGCTCCAGAGGGTGGGACGGTCCCTCCTACGAGCAGTACTTC CASSSRGWDGPSYEQYF
TRBJ2-7 TRBV20-1 TRBD1 NA TGCAGTGCTAGCGGGGCAGGGGGCCGGGGGGAGCAGTACTTC CSASGAGGRGEQYF
TRBJ2-3 TRBV27 NA NA TGTGCCAGCAGTTTATCGTTAGAGGGTACGCAGTATTTT CASSLSLEGTQYF
TRBJ2-7 TRBV7-9 TRBD2 NA TGTGCCGCAGGCGGGGAGGGCGACGAGCAGTACTTC CAAGGEGDEQYF
TRBJ1-1 TRBV30 TRBD1 few TGTGCCTGGTCCGGACAGGGGTACACTGAAGCTTTCTTT CAWSGQGYTEAFF
TRBJ2-3 TRBV12-3/TRBV12-4 TRBD2 NA TGTGCCAGCAGTTTTAAACTAGCGGTAGTGGGTACGCAGTATTTT CASSFKLAVVGTQYF
TRBJ2-3 TRBV4-3 NA NA TGCGCCAGCAGCCAAGACCTGGCTAGTCGCACAGATACGCAGTATTTT CASSQDLASRTDTQYF
TRBJ2-5 TRBV20-1 NA NA TGCAGTGCTTTCCACCTAAGGGAGCAAGAGACCCAGTACTTC CSAFHLREQETQYF
TRBJ2-7 TRBV28 NA NA TGTGCCAGCAGTTTAAAACACGAGCAGTACTTC CASSLKHEQYF
TRBJ1-1 TRBV6-5 NA NA TGTGCCAGCAAATCGGTAGGGGTATTGAACACTGAAGCTTTCTTT CASKSVGVLNTEAFF
TRBJ1-2 TRBV6-2/TRBV6-3 TRBD1 NA TGTGCCGTAACCTCCCTTGGGGGGACAGGGGACTATGGCTACACCTTC CAVTSLGGTGDYGYTF
TRBJ2-7 TRBV30 TRBD1 NA TGTGCCTGGGAAGAGGACAGGGATTACGAGCAGTACTTC CAWEEDRDYEQYF
TRBJ2-7 TRBV3-1 TRBD1 NA TGTGCCAGCAGGGGGGACAGCTCCTGGAACGAGCAGTACTTC CASRGDSSWNEQYF
TRBJ2-5 TRBV20-1 NA NA TGCAGTGCTAGAGATCGGGTGGATATGGGAGAGACCCAGTACTTC CSARDRVDMGETQYF
TRBJ2-5 TRBV20-1 TRBD2 NA TGCAGTGCCCCCGAGGACGGGAGGGAGACCCAGTACTTC CSAPEDGRETQYF
TRBJ2-1 TRBV30 NA once TGTGCCTGGAGATCGGGGAGGTTCAATGAGCAGTTCTTC CAWRSGRFNEQFF
TRBJ2-5 TRBV12-3/TRBV12-4 NA NA TGTGCCAGCTCCCACGGTGAGGCCGCCCAGTACTTC CASSHGEAAQYF
TRBJ1-1 TRBV20-1 TRBD1 NA TGCAGTGCTCCGACAGGGTTGAACACTGAAGCTTTCTTT CSAPTGLNTEAFF
TRBJ2-7 TRBV4-1 NA few TGCGCCAGCAGCCAAGAAATGCGGGTGCAGTACTTC CASSQEMRVQYF
TRBJ1-1 TRBV4-3 NA NA TGCGCCAGCAGCCAAGAAGGAAACCTGAACACTGAAGCTTTCTTT CASSQEGNLNTEAFF